This TCR beta chain emerged from a study of shared clonotypes between healthy human individuals. The table came from immunoSEQ multiplex PCR; TCRdb's copy has only in-frame clones and leaves some out. The sample has over a million clones; roughly 74% are singletons. Germline V gene lookup returns CDR1 LNHDA and CDR2 SQIVND (reference sequence). V was cut by 1 base and J by 3 bases, with 12 bases left in between. The length of the CDR3 is 15 residues. This chain uses TRBV19 with TRBJ1-1, with D possibly being TRBD1 (6 bases). Input material: memory CD4+ T cells from PBMCs. The subset here: CD45RA-negative fraction. This TCR derives from a man younger than 35 in good health. Some clones in this sample may be carry-over from other donors' samples. The CDR3 here is CASSIVVGAHTEAFF. The CDR3 nucleotides read TGTGCCAGTAGTATAGTTGTGGGGGCGCACACTGAAGCTTTCTTT.